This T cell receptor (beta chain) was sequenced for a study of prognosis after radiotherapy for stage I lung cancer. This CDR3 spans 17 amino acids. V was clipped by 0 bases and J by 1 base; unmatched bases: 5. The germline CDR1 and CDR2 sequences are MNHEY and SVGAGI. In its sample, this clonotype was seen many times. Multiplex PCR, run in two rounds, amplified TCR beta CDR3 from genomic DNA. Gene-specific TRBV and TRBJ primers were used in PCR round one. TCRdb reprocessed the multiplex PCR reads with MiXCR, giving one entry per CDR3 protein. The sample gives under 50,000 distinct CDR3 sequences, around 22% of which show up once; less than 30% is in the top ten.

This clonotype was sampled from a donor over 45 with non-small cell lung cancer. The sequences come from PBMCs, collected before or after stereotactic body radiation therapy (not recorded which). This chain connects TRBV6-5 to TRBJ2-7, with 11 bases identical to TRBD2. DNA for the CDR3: TGTGCCAGCAGTTACTCGGTACTAGCGGGAGTGTCCTACGAGCAGTACTTC. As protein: CASSYSVLAGVSYEQYF.